This passage covers 30 T cell receptor beta chains from one sample sequenced in a study of cytomegalovirus exposure and HLA in healthy donors. 13 Jbeta primers and 60 Vbeta primers were used for the PCR. Repertoires were generated with immunoSEQ multiplex PCR, while TCRdb's copy carries only in-frame clones and drops some. Counted here are under 150,000 clones, about four fifths occurring once; the ten biggest clones make up approximately 4%. Sequences were obtained from PBMCs. These receptors came from a woman between 40 and 50 years old in good health and CMV-seronegative.

The chain uses TRBV5-1 and TRBJ1-1; no clear D gene. CDR3 length: 14 amino acids. The germline V gene has CDR1 SGHRS and CDR2 YFSETQ. Trimming pared 4 bases from V and 1 base from J, leaving 11 bases between. CDR3 sequence reads: CASSMRSENTEAFF. CDR3 nucleotides: TGCGCCAGCAGCATGCGGAGTGAGAACACTGAAGCTTTCTTT.

The rearrangement uses TRBV6-5 and TRBJ1-1; 8 nucleotides match TRBD1. Germline loops: CDR1 MNHEY, CDR2 SVGAGI. The CDR3 is 14 amino acids. The V and J ends lost 5 bases and 4 bases, in that order; junction bases with no gene match: 6. The CDR3 region is CASSRGTGGTEAFF. The DNA for the CDR3 is TGTGCCAGCAGTCGTGGAACAGGGGGCACTGAAGCTTTCTTT.

The chain couples TRBV5-6 to TRBJ1-5, with D perhaps matching TRBD1 (6 bases). Per the germline V gene, CDR1 is SGHDT and CDR2 is YYEEEE. CDR3 size: 16 residues. The V gene lost 4 bases and the J gene lost 4 bases, with 18 bases spanning the gap. For the CDR3, the DNA is TGTGCCAGCAGCAAGGCAGGGGTGATGGGTAATCAGCCCCAGCATTTT. Translating gives CASSKAGVMGNQPQHF.

Notes on this clone: Other DNA sequences in this sample translate to the same CDR3. This chain connects TRBV7-2 to TRBJ2-1, with 11 bases aligning to TRBD2. Germline lookup yields CDR1 SGHTA and CDR2 FQGNSA. The CDR3 consists of 15 residues. Losses at the gene ends were 3 bases for V and 5 bases for J; bases not matched to a gene: 3. The CDR3 region has the DNA TGTGCCAGCAGCTTGACTAGCGGGACTCACAATGAGCAGTTCTTC. Its protein is CASSLTSGTHNEQFF.

The chain is built from TRBV4-1 and TRBJ2-1, with unresolved D. Germline V lookup: CDR1 MGHRA, CDR2 YSYEKL. There are 17 residues in the CDR3. The V end was cut by 0 bases, the J end by 5 bases, with 17 bases between. The CDR3 reads CASSQDRLLAAHNEQFF. In DNA form, the CDR3 reads TGCGCCAGCAGCCAAGATCGTCTATTGGCGGCCCACAATGAGCAGTTCTTC.

For this clone: The same CDR3 also results from other DNA sequences found in this sample. This chain uses TRBV7-3 with TRBJ1-1; possibly TRBD1 for D (6 bases). Trimming took off 5 bases at V and 2 bases at J, with 12 bases between the two ends. This CDR3 spans 14 amino acids. Per germline, CDR1 SGHTA and CDR2 FQGTGA. The CDR3 region has the DNA TGTGCCAGCAGCCCTCAGACAGGAAACACTGAAGCTTTCTTT. It codes for CASSPQTGNTEAFF.

This chain joins TRBV6-5 and TRBJ1-2, with a weak D call TRBD1 (6 bases). Germline V gives CDR1 MNHEY, CDR2 SVGAGI. Trimming cost V 0 bases and J 8 bases, with 13 bases left between them. The CDR3 runs 14 residues. This CDR3 is CASSYSQGPRGYTF. CDR3 in DNA: TGTGCCAGCAGTTACTCGCAGGGGCCTCGGGGCTACACCTTC.

The V gene is TRBV19, the J gene TRBJ1-1; D gene unclear. Germline CDR1 is LNHDA and CDR2 is SQIVND (reference sequence). V was shortened by 3 bases and J by 1 base, with 12 bases between the two germline ends. The CDR3 has 15 residues. CDR3 sequence reads: CASSISMNPNTEAFF. DNA for the CDR3: TGTGCCAGTAGTATCTCTATGAACCCGAACACTGAAGCTTTCTTT.

The CDR3 spells CASNEGIGELFF. The CDR3, as DNA: TGTGCCAGCAACGAGGGCATCGGGGAGCTGTTTTTT. J is TRBJ2-2 and V is TRBV7-2, with D perhaps matching TRBD2 (5 bases). The CDR3 covers 12 residues. With 7 bases removed from V and 7 bases from J, the gap between germline ends came to 10 bases. Germline V gives CDR1 SGHTA, CDR2 FQGNSA.

This rearrangement joins TRBV7-9 to TRBJ2-1; perhaps TRBD2 as D (6 bases). The ends were cut back, 5 bases at V and 9 bases at J, with 14 bases in the middle. The germline V gene has CDR1 SEHNR and CDR2 FQNEAQ (reference sequence). This CDR3 region has 13 residues. CDR3 protein: CASSEGASAEQFF. CDR3 DNA sequence: TGTGCCAGCAGCGAAGGGGCTAGCGCTGAGCAGTTCTTC.

This chain joins TRBV11-2 and TRBJ2-7; TRBD2 is a possible D gene (5 bases). Trimming took 11 bases from V and 0 from J, leaving 14 bases between them. This CDR3 region has 13 residues. The V gene's germline CDR1 is SGHAT and CDR2 FQNNGV. CDR3 DNA sequence: TGTGCCCAAGCGGCGTTAGACTCCTACGAGCAGTACTTC. This codes for CAQAALDSYEQYF. The complete variable domain, with remaining parts taken from reference TRBV11-2 and TRBJ2-7, reads EAGVAQSPRYKIIEKRQSVAFWCNPISGHATLYWYQQILGQGPKLLIQFQNNGVVDDSQLPKDRFSAERLKGVDSTLKIQPAKLEDSAVYLCAQAALDSYEQYFGPGTRLTVT.

The chain recombines TRBV27 with TRBJ2-2; 7 bases line up with TRBD1. CDR3 length equals 14 residues. Looked up from germline, CDR1 is MNHEY and CDR2 is SMNVEV (reference sequence). The V segment lost 6 bases and the J segment 7 bases; nucleotides outside the gene matches: 8. The DNA of the CDR3 is TGTGCCAGCAGGTCCGTAGGGGGCCACGGGGAGCTGTTTTTT. This codes for CASRSVGGHGELFF.

The V gene is TRBV6-5, the J gene TRBJ1-5; a possible D gene is TRBD1 (5 bases). Germline values: CDR1 MNHEY, CDR2 SVGAGI. V was shortened by 4 bases and J by 4 bases, with 11 bases between the two germline ends. The CDR3 is made up of 14 amino acids. The CDR3 coding sequence is TGTGCCAGCAGTTCGGCAGGGAGGAATCAGCCCCAGCATTTT. Its translation: CASSSAGRNQPQHF.

The rearrangement links TRBV5-6 to TRBJ2-5, with a weak D call TRBD2 (5 bases). The CDR3 consists of 14 residues. Trimming removed 0 bases at V and 4 bases at J, with 10 bases between. CDR1 and CDR2 (germline): SGHDT, YYEEEE. CDR3 region: CASSLGALAETQYF. The DNA for the CDR3 is TGTGCCAGCAGCTTGGGGGCCCTAGCAGAGACCCAGTACTTC.

About this clone: At one boundary the junction diverges from the germline segment, which might be a read error. The CDR3 nucleotides are TGTGCCAGCCACAGTTATTTAGATTCGCCCCTCCACTTT. Its translation is CASHSYLDSPLHF. This chain joins TRBV25-1 and TRBJ1-6; no clear D. The CDR3 length is 13 residues. Germline V gene data show CDR1 as MGHDK and CDR2 as SYGVNS.

The chain is built from TRBV6-5 and TRBJ1-2; a weak D match, TRBD1 (6 bases). CDR3 length equals 15 residues. Germline V gene data show CDR1 as MNHEY and CDR2 as SVGAGI. Deletions cut 0 bases from V and 4 bases from J, with 12 bases between. CDR3: CASSYSPQGSYGYTF. The CDR3 bases are TGTGCCAGCAGTTACTCGCCCCAGGGGTCCTATGGCTACACCTTC.

The V and J genes are TRBV6-5 and TRBJ2-7; the match to TRBD1 covers 11 bases. CDR1 and CDR2 from the germline V gene are MNHEY and SVGAGI. CDR3 length: 15 residues. Germline trimming cut 7 bases from V and 4 bases from J; bases unmatched to any gene: 9. The CDR3 region is CASTEYGQGAYEQYF. The CDR3 DNA reads as TGTGCCAGCACAGAGTACGGACAGGGGGCGTACGAGCAGTACTTC.

This sequence joins TRBV6-1 and TRBJ1-5; 7 nucleotides line up with TRBD1. Losses at the gene ends were 0 bases for V and 2 bases for J; bases not matched to a gene: 10. Germline V lookup: CDR1 MNHNS, CDR2 SASEGT. The CDR3 contains 18 residues. This CDR3 is CASSEARGRGFRNQPQHF. Here the CDR3 DNA reads TGTGCCAGCAGTGAAGCCCGCGGCAGGGGGTTTCGCAATCAGCCCCAGCATTTT.

This rearrangement joins TRBV5-1 to TRBJ1-6; 7 nucleotides line up with TRBD1. This CDR3 has 16 amino acids. Germline V gives CDR1 SGHRS, CDR2 YFSETQ. Losses at the gene ends were 0 bases for V and 9 bases for J; bases not matched to a gene: 9. Written as DNA, the CDR3 is TGCGCCAGCAGCTTGGCCCTAGGCAGGGGGGCTTCACCCCTCCACTTT. Its translation: CASSLALGRGASPLHF.

The CDR3 nucleotides read TGCGCCAGCAGCATGGGACAGGGGGCAGGCCAGCCCCAGCATTTT. Translation gives CASSMGQGAGQPQHF. This chain links TRBV5-1 with TRBJ1-5, with 12 bases aligning to TRBD1. CDR3 size: 15 residues. The germline V gene has CDR1 SGHRS and CDR2 YFSETQ. J was trimmed by 7 bases and V by 4 bases; bases with no gene match: 6. The variable domain in full, with the rest retrieved from reference TRBV5-1 and TRBJ1-5, is KAGVTQTPRYLIKTRGQQVTLSCSPISGHRSVSWYQQTPGQGLQFLFEYFSETQRNKGNFPGRFSGRQFSNSRSEMNVSTLELGDSALYLCASSMGQGAGQPQHFGDGTRLSIL.

This chain links TRBV28 with TRBJ2-7; TRBD1 might be the D (6 bases). Trimming shortened V by 7 bases and J by 1 base, and 11 bases separated the two germline ends. The germline CDR1 and CDR2 sequences are MDHEN and SYDVKM. The CDR3 covers 13 residues. CDR3 protein: CASISTGSYEQYF. In DNA, the CDR3 is TGTGCCAGCATATCAACAGGGTCCTACGAGCAGTACTTC.

The chain is built from TRBV27 and TRBJ1-1; unclear D gene. Germline CDR1 is MNHEY and CDR2 is SMNVEV (reference sequence). V lost 3 bases and J lost 8, with 10 bases in between. The CDR3 extends over 12 amino acids. The DNA for the CDR3 is TGTGCCAGCAGTTTTGCAGGAACGGAAGCTTTCTTT. Translating it yields CASSFAGTEAFF.

This clone was seen a single time. Relative to the germline gene, one junction end is altered; a read error may explain this. This chain uses TRBV7-7 with TRBJ2-5, with D maybe TRBD2 (6 bases). The CDR3 spans 14 residues. The V gene's germline CDR1 is SSHAT and CDR2 FNYEAQ (reference sequence). The CDR3 is CASSVDGTQETQYF. The CDR3, as DNA: TGTGCTAGCAGCGTCGACGGGACTCAAGAGACCCAGTACTTC.

The chain is built from TRBV7-8 and TRBJ2-5; D perhaps matches TRBD2 (6 bases). This CDR3 spans 16 amino acids. V was cut by 2 bases and J by 5 bases, with 18 bases left in between. CDR1 SGHVS and CDR2 FQNEAQ come from the germline V gene. The CDR3 loop is CASSLRRVTSWETQYF. The CDR3 nucleotides read TGTGCCAGCAGCTTAAGACGGGTAACTAGCTGGGAGACCCAGTACTTC.

V gene TRBV4-2 combines with J gene TRBJ1-1; D gene uncertain. Looked up from germline, CDR1 is LGHNA and CDR2 is YNFKEQ. Between the trimmed V and J ends, which lost 1 base and 0 bases, there was a span of 6 bases. CDR3 size: 14 residues. CDR3 sequence reads: CASSQGQMNTEAFF. CDR3 bases: TGTGCCAGCAGCCAAGGGCAAATGAACACTGAAGCTTTCTTT.

The chain is built from TRBV5-6 and TRBJ2-7; TRBD1 is a possible D gene (6 bases). The CDR3 extends over 13 amino acids. Germline CDR1 SGHDT, CDR2 YYEEEE. V was pared by 3 bases and J by 2 bases, with 9 bases between. The CDR3 DNA follows: TGTGCCAGCAGCTCTGGACAGACCTACGAGCAGTACTTC. It specifies CASSSGQTYEQYF.

This rearrangement joins TRBV6-6 to TRBJ2-5; TRBD1 matches at 9 bases. The length of the CDR3 is 14 residues. Germline CDR1 MNHNY, CDR2 SVGAGI (reference sequence). V lost 2 bases to trimming and J lost 4 bases; unmatched junction nucleotides: 2. CDR3 loop: CASSYGTGIETQYF. In DNA form, the CDR3 reads TGTGCCAGCAGTTACGGGACAGGGATAGAGACCCAGTACTTC.

This chain links TRBV7-2 with TRBJ2-1; D unclear. Trimming removed 1 base from V and 8 bases from J, with 15 bases in between. The CDR3 spans 15 residues. From germline, CDR1 is SGHTA and CDR2 FQGNSA. The CDR3 nucleotides are TGTGCCAGCAGCTTAGGGCTAGAGAATTTCCATGAGCAGTTCTTC. Its translation: CASSLGLENFHEQFF.

The chain uses TRBV6-5 and TRBJ1-5, with D possibly TRBD1 on 6 matching bases. The germline V gene has CDR1 MNHEY and CDR2 SVGAGI. V was clipped by 4 bases and J by 0 bases, with 10 bases between them. The CDR3 is 15 amino acids. Here the CDR3 DNA reads TGTGCCAGCAGTTCCGGACAGTCTAGCAATCAGCCCCAGCATTTT. It is translated as CASSSGQSSNQPQHF.

On this clone itself: The sample carries other DNA sequences with the same CDR3. This chain uses TRBV19 with TRBJ1-1, with TRBD1 identical over 8 bases. From germline, CDR1 is LNHDA and CDR2 SQIVND (reference sequence). Trimming at V came to 5 bases and at J to 5 bases, leaving 4 bases not matched to a gene. This CDR3 region has 13 residues. CDR3 DNA sequence: TGTGCCAGTAGTGTCACAGGGGGGACTGAAGCTTTCTTT. Its translation is CASSVTGGTEAFF.